The entry below describes one T cell receptor (beta chain). TCRdb re-analysed the 5' RACE reads in MiXCR, keeping a single row per CDR3 protein. The sample lists around 67,000 distinct CDR3 sequences, about 17% occurring once. This specimen comes from a study of HIV-infected patients and healthy controls. CDR3 length: 16 amino acids. From germline, CDR1 is SEHNR and CDR2 FQNEAQ (reference sequence). V was clipped by 6 bases and J by 1 base, with 19 bases between them. The receptor's source is a human donor in good health. This chain links TRBV7-9 with TRBJ2-7; D possibly uses TRBD1 or TRBD2 (5 bases each). The sample comprised CD4+ T cells from blood. The CDR3 loop is CASRRSRDAKSYEQYF. DNA of the CDR3: TGTGCCAGCAGACGATCCCGGGACGCTAAATCCTACGAGCAGTACTTC.